Listed here are 22 T cell receptor beta chains from one sample, sequenced in a study of T cell responses to AZD1222 COVID-19 vaccine. The assay was immunoSEQ multiplex PCR, and TCRdb's table has in-frame clones only and misses some. The table shows about 150,000 clones, with 80% to 90% occurring only once. Sequences were derived from peripheral blood, sampled after recovery from COVID-19. These receptors originate from an adult who had recovered from COVID-19.

V gene TRBV5-1 combines with J gene TRBJ2-7; 8 bases line up with TRBD2. The germline V gene has CDR1 SGHRS and CDR2 YFSETQ. V lost 4 bases and J lost 7; bases outside the gene matches: 10. The CDR3 runs 14 residues. Written as DNA, the CDR3 is TGCGCCAGCAGCCCGTACCGGGAGGGCGGAGAGCAGTACTTC. This gives the protein CASSPYREGGEQYF.

J is TRBJ1-5 and V is TRBV7-9; tentative D call: TRBD1 (5 bases). V was trimmed by 4 bases and J by 7 bases, leaving 11 bases between them. The length of the CDR3 is 13 residues. CDR1 is SEHNR, CDR2 FQNEAQ, per germline (reference sequence). The CDR3 region is CASSSGTGQPQHF. The CDR3 DNA follows: TGTGCCAGCAGCTCAGGGACGGGCCAGCCCCAGCATTTT.

This chain links TRBV12-5 with TRBJ2-7, with D tentatively TRBD1 (6 bases). The CDR3 loop spans 13 amino acids. V gave up 6 bases and J gave up 2 bases, with 11 bases separating them. Germline CDR1 reads LGHNT; CDR2 reads FRNRAP. CDR3: CASGLGQPYEQYF. The CDR3 coding sequence is TGTGCTAGTGGCCTGGGACAACCCTACGAGCAGTACTTC.

The rearrangement uses TRBV5-1 and TRBJ2-1; no clear D gene. The CDR3 is 15 residues long. Germline values: CDR1 SGHRS, CDR2 YFSETQ. V lost 1 base, J lost 0 bases, and 8 bases lay in between. For the CDR3, the DNA is TGCGCCAGCAGCTTGTTCCGTAGCTCCTACAATGAGCAGTTCTTC. Protein product: CASSLFRSSYNEQFF.

The chain has TRBV24-1 and TRBJ2-7; TRBD1 matches at 8 bases. V trimming: 4 bases; J trimming: 2 bases; junction bases outside the gene matches: 3. Germline-derived CDR1 and CDR2 are KGHDR and SFDVKD. This CDR3 comprises 14 residues. The CDR3 DNA sequence: TGTGCCACCAGTGAGGCAGGGGGCACCTACGAGCAGTACTTC. It yields the protein CATSEAGGTYEQYF.

V and J are TRBV10-1 and TRBJ2-7; 8 bases line up with TRBD1. Germline loops: CDR1 WNHNN, CDR2 SYGVQD (reference sequence). CDR3 length: 15 residues. V lost 6 bases, J lost 0 bases, and 7 bases stayed unmatched. CDR3 amino acids: CASSRYRGISYEQYF. Here the CDR3 DNA reads TGCGCCAGCAGCCGATACAGGGGGATCTCCTACGAGCAGTACTTC.

The chain links TRBV18 to TRBJ1-2; the match to TRBD1 covers 8 bases. This CDR3 has 14 residues. Germline trimming cut 6 bases from V and 4 bases from J; bases unmatched to any gene: 7. Germline loops: CDR1 KGHSH, CDR2 LQKENI. The CDR3 sequence: CASSPKTGAYGYTF. CDR3 nucleotide sequence: TGTGCCAGCTCTCCTAAGACAGGGGCCTATGGCTACACCTTC.

The V and J genes are TRBV11-3 and TRBJ1-1, with D perhaps matching TRBD1 (5 bases). Per germline, CDR1 SGHNT and CDR2 YENEEA. V gave up 4 bases and J gave up 5 bases, with 14 bases separating them. The CDR3 is 14 residues long. This CDR3 reads CASSYSGGSTEAFF. The CDR3 nucleotides are TGTGCCAGCAGCTATTCGGGGGGATCAACTGAAGCTTTCTTT.

The chain combines TRBV5-1 with TRBJ1-1, with D possibly matching TRBD1 (6 bases). V lost 0 bases to trimming and J lost 3 bases, with 12 bases between them. Germline CDR1 is SGHRS and CDR2 is YFSETQ. The CDR3 length is 15 residues. The CDR3 bases are TGCGCCAGCAGCTTGGTGGGGGGCGCGGACACTGAAGCTTTCTTT. It encodes CASSLVGGADTEAFF.

The chain has TRBV7-2 and TRBJ2-7, with D perhaps TRBD1 or TRBD2 (5 bases each). CDR3 length: 15 residues. Trimming left V 2 bases short and J 3 bases short, with 14 bases between. Germline lookup yields CDR1 SGHTA and CDR2 FQGNSA. The chain's CDR3 is CASSLWWGTNYEQYF. CDR3 nucleotide sequence: TGTGCCAGCAGCTTATGGTGGGGGACCAACTACGAGCAGTACTTC.

The DNA for the CDR3 is TGTGCCAGCAGCGTATCCCCCACGGGGAGCGGGGAGCTGTTTTTT. The encoded protein is CASSVSPTGSGELFF. J is TRBJ2-2 and V is TRBV9; tentative D call: TRBD2 (5 bases). This CDR3 has 15 amino acids. CDR1 and CDR2 (germline): SGDLS, YYNGEE. V lost 1 base to trimming and J lost 7 bases, with 14 bases between them. Based on the CDR3 plus reference TRBV9 and TRBJ2-2, the full variable domain is DSGVTQTPKHLITATGQRVTLRCSPRSGDLSVYWYQQSLDQGLQFLIQYYNGEERAKGNILERFSAQQFPDLHSELNLSSLELGDSALYFCASSVSPTGSGELFFGEGSRLTVL.

The chain recombines TRBV6-5 with TRBJ2-7; TRBD1 agrees at 7 bases. This CDR3 has 16 residues. J was trimmed by 0 bases and V by 4 bases; bases with no gene match: 9. Per the germline V gene, CDR1 is MNHEY and CDR2 is SVGAGI. The CDR3, as DNA: TGTGCCAGCAGTTTACGACCGGGACAGAGCTCCTACGAGCAGTACTTC. Encoded protein: CASSLRPGQSSYEQYF.

The chain uses TRBV5-1 and TRBJ2-3, with 11 nucleotides matching TRBD2. The V and J ends lost 4 bases and 4 bases, in that order; junction bases with no gene match: 11. CDR1 SGHRS and CDR2 YFSETQ come from the germline V gene. The CDR3 has 17 residues. The DNA for the CDR3 is TGCGCCAGCAGCCCTTCACTACTAGCGGGAGAAGCAGATACGCAGTATTTT. As protein: CASSPSLLAGEADTQYF.

The chain links TRBV9 to TRBJ2-5; 9 positions match TRBD1. Germline V gives CDR1 SGDLS, CDR2 YYNGEE. The CDR3 is made up of 18 amino acids. Germline trimming cut 0 bases from V and 5 bases from J; bases unmatched to any gene: 14. The CDR3 DNA reads TGTGCCAGCAGCGTAGTTAAATTGAGAACAGGGGGCCCGGAGACCCAGTACTTC. Residues: CASSVVKLRTGGPETQYF.

The chain is built from TRBV29-1 and TRBJ2-6, with D uncertain. Germline values: CDR1 SQVTM, CDR2 ANQGSEA. V was shortened by 4 bases and J by 0 bases, with 4 bases between the two germline ends. The CDR3 is 13 amino acids. CDR3 sequence reads: CSVAASGANVLTF. The CDR3 bases are TGCAGCGTTGCCGCCTCTGGGGCCAACGTCCTGACTTTC.

A single count supports this clone. The genes are TRBV5-1 and TRBJ1-5; D is undetermined. V shed 5 bases and J shed 0 bases, with 6 bases lying between them. CDR3 length: 13 residues. The germline V gene has CDR1 SGHRS and CDR2 YFSETQ. This CDR3 reads CASRHSSNQPQHF. As DNA, the CDR3 is TGCGCCAGCAGACACTCTAGCAATCAGCCCCAGCATTTT.

The chain carries TRBV6-5 and TRBJ1-1, with TRBD1 as a possible D gene (5 bases). V lost 0 bases and J lost 0, with 11 bases in between. From germline, CDR1 is MNHEY and CDR2 SVGAGI. CDR3 length: 16 residues. The CDR3 DNA follows: TGTGCCAGCAGTTACTCTCCCGGGACGTTGAACACTGAAGCTTTCTTT. Its translation is CASSYSPGTLNTEAFF.

V and J are TRBV10-3 and TRBJ2-7; a possible D gene is TRBD1 (5 bases). Germline V CDR1 and CDR2: ENHRY, SYGVKD. V gave up 6 bases and J gave up 1 base, with 13 bases separating them. This CDR3 is built from 14 residues. CDR3 residues: CAIRDGHLSYEQYF. CDR3 bases: TGTGCCATCAGGGATGGACACCTATCCTACGAGCAGTACTTC.

The V gene is TRBV15, the J gene TRBJ2-3; 11 bases agree with TRBD2. Germline V gives CDR1 LNHNV, CDR2 YYDKDF (reference sequence). This CDR3 has 18 amino acids. V shed 1 base, J shed 4 bases, and the junction held 10 bases outside the gene matches. The CDR3 is CATSRGAQTSGMADTQYF. The CDR3 nucleotides read TGTGCCACCAGCAGAGGGGCCCAGACTAGCGGGATGGCAGATACGCAGTATTTT.

V usage is TRBV5-1 and J usage is TRBJ1-4; 7 bases fit TRBD1. The junction had 4 bases not matched to a gene; V was cut back by 2 bases and J by 3 bases. The CDR3 totals 15 residues. CDR1 is SGHRS and CDR2 is YFSETQ in the germline V gene. The CDR3 here is CASSLRQGANEKLFF. In DNA, the CDR3 is TGCGCCAGCAGCTTAAGACAGGGAGCTAATGAAAAACTGTTTTTT.

CDR3 sequence (DNA): TGTGCCAGCAGCCAAGAAGGCAGGGGAAACAATCAGCCCCAGCATTTT. Translated, it gives CASSQEGRGNNQPQHF. The gene calls are TRBV3-1 (or the pseudogene TRBV3-2) and TRBJ1-5; a possible D gene is TRBD1 (6 bases). The V end lost 0 bases, the J end lost 3 bases, and 12 bases lay between the germline ends. The CDR3 covers 16 residues. The germline V gene encodes CDR1 LGHDT and CDR2 YNNKEL (reference sequence).

The V gene is TRBV3-1 (or the pseudogene TRBV3-2), the J gene TRBJ2-7, with 9 bases that match TRBD1. Germline V gives CDR1 LGHDT, CDR2 YNNKEL (reference sequence). The CDR3 extends over 15 amino acids. The ends lost 1 base at V and 4 bases at J; junction bases unmatched: 5. The CDR3 DNA sequence: TGTGCCAGCAGCCAAGCGGGACAGGGAGGGTACGAGCAGTACTTC. Its protein product is CASSQAGQGGYEQYF.